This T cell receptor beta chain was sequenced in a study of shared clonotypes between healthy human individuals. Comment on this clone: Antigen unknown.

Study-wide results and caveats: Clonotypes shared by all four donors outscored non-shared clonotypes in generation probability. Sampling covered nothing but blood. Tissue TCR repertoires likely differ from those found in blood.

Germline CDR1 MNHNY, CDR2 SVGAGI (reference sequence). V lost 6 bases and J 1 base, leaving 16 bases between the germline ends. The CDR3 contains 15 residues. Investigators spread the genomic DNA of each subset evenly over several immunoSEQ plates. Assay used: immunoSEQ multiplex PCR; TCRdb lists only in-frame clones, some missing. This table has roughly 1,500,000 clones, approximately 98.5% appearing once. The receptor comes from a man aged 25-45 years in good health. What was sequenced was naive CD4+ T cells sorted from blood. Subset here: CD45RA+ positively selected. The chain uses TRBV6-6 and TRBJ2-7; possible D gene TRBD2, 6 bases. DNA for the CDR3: TGTGCCAGCAGGCCCCTAAGCGGGCCATCCTACGAGCAGTACTTC. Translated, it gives CASRPLSGPSYEQYF.